The clone carrying this TCR beta chain was picked up many times. The antigen is unknown. This record belongs to a study of T cells in Graves' hyperthyroidism and ophthalmopathy. Regions amplified from RNA transcripts were the TCR beta CDR3 regions. First-round RT-PCR with HTBI primers amplified the TCR CDR3 region. TCRdb independently ran MiXCR on the multiplex PCR reads; one entry per CDR3 protein. The repertoire holds 500,000 to 550,000 distinct CDR3 sequences, with 20% to 25% as singletons. V lost 0 bases, J lost 1 base, and 6 bases lay in between. The CDR3 runs 14 residues. CDR1 is MNHEY, CDR2 SVGAGI, per germline. The PBMCs were sourced from fresh peripheral blood (about 10 ml). Findings and caveats of the study: The model identified upcoming ophthalmopathy a median around 7.1 months ahead of onset. Blood samples included most of the expanded thyroid clonotypes exceeding 0.001.

Material: blood. This chain connects TRBV6-5 to TRBJ1-1; a weak D match, TRBD1 (5 bases). The TCR sequence derives from a man aged 18-30 years with Graves' hyperthyroidism. CDR3: CASSYSGANTEAFF. The CDR3, as DNA: TGTGCCAGCAGTTACTCTGGGGCGAACACTGAAGCTTTCTTT.